Presented here are 25 T cell receptor beta chains from one specimen sequenced in a study of T cell changes during pregnancy in multiple sclerosis (dated by TCRdb to between 2019 and 2020). Receptors were amplified or captured by the immunoSEQ multiplex PCR assay. TCRdb mirrors the immuneACCESS table, restricted to in-frame sequences. Some clones are absent from its copies; in checked studies, under half trace to an unresolved V gene, and the reason for the others is unknown. Counted in this sample were fewer than 85,000 clones; 93% of them appeared once. The ten largest account for under 3% of the sample. Sequences were derived from peripheral blood, sampled in the second trimester of pregnancy. The receptors stem from a female donor with multiple sclerosis, enrolled in a pregnancy study.

The rearrangement uses TRBV25-1 and TRBJ1-2, with D tentatively TRBD1 (5 bases). This CDR3 comprises 13 residues. Germline V lookup: CDR1 MGHDK, CDR2 SYGVNS. V dropped 4 bases and J dropped 4 bases, with 10 bases sitting between them. The DNA for the CDR3 is TGTGCCAGCAGTGGGGGCACGGTCTATGGCTACACCTTC. Protein product: CASSGGTVYGYTF.

The chain joins TRBV5-1 to TRBJ2-3, with TRBD2 matching 8 bases. V shed 4 bases, J shed 0 bases, and the junction held 7 bases outside the gene matches. Germline V lookup: CDR1 SGHRS, CDR2 YFSETQ. The CDR3 is 16 amino acids. This CDR3 is CASSLLRGGSTDTQYF. The CDR3 DNA sequence: TGCGCCAGCAGCCTCCTCCGGGGGGGAAGCACAGATACGCAGTATTTT.

The rearrangement links TRBV7-9 to TRBJ2-5; D is possibly TRBD2 (5 bases). The germline V and J ends were trimmed by 3 bases and 2 bases, with 13 bases remaining between them. CDR1 and CDR2 from the germline V gene are SEHNR and FQNEAQ (reference sequence). The CDR3 spans 15 residues. The CDR3 coding sequence is TGTGCCAGCAGCTTGGCTGAGGGCCCACAAGAGACCCAGTACTTC. This gives the protein CASSLAEGPQETQYF.

The chain joins TRBV7-8 to TRBJ2-7, with D perhaps TRBD2 (6 bases). With 0 bases removed from V and 3 bases from J, the gap between germline ends came to 21 bases. Looked up from germline, CDR1 is SGHVS and CDR2 is FQNEAQ. This CDR3 spans 18 amino acids. CDR3 sequence: CASSLAQGGTPDRYEQYF. CDR3 bases: TGTGCCAGCAGCTTAGCGCAGGGCGGGACTCCGGACCGCTACGAGCAGTACTTC.

The chain couples TRBV7-2 to TRBJ2-7, with 8 bases lining up with TRBD2. Trimming took 5 bases from V and 4 from J; bases not matched to a gene: 4. Per the germline V gene, CDR1 is SGHTA and CDR2 is FQGNSA. CDR3 length: 13 amino acids. The CDR3 is CASSLSGAYEQYF. CDR3 nucleotides: TGTGCCAGCAGCCTTAGCGGGGCTTACGAGCAGTACTTC.

V usage is TRBV4-1 and J usage is TRBJ1-4, with D perhaps TRBD1 (5 bases). The V end was cut by 3 bases, the J end by 0 bases, with 20 bases between. Germline CDR1 reads MGHRA; CDR2 reads YSYEKL. The length of the CDR3 is 19 residues. The CDR3 spells CASSHPDSWDEATNEKLFF. For the CDR3, the DNA is TGCGCCAGCAGCCACCCCGACAGTTGGGATGAAGCAACTAATGAAAAACTGTTTTTT.

The chain carries TRBV19 and TRBJ2-1; 9 bases match TRBD1. V dropped 5 bases and J dropped 5; count of bases not matched to a gene: 7. The CDR3 loop spans 15 amino acids. Germline CDR1 and CDR2: LNHDA and SQIVND (reference sequence). CDR3 sequence reads: CASSPGQGRDNEQFF. The CDR3 coding sequence is TGTGCCAGTAGTCCCGGACAGGGGAGGGACAATGAGCAGTTCTTC.

This chain links TRBV14 with TRBJ2-1; a weak D match, TRBD2 (5 bases). CDR1 and CDR2 (germline): SGHDN, FVKESK. This CDR3 is built from 11 residues. V was pared by 3 bases and J by 9 bases, with 6 bases between. DNA of the CDR3: TGTGCCAGCAGCCAGGGAGCTGAGCAGTTCTTC. This sequence encodes CASSQGAEQFF.

V and J are TRBV29-1 and TRBJ2-1; D remains ambiguous. CDR1 is SQVTM and CDR2 is ANQGSEA in the germline V gene. The CDR3 loop spans 16 amino acids. V lost 0 bases and J lost 0, with 12 bases in between. DNA of the CDR3: TGCAGCGTTGAAGATCTAGACGCAAGCTCCTACAATGAGCAGTTCTTC. Translated, it gives CSVEDLDASSYNEQFF.

The chain carries TRBV7-9 and TRBJ1-1; TRBD1 aligns across 7 bases. V lost 7 bases to trimming and J lost 2 bases; unmatched junction nucleotides: 7. Germline V lookup: CDR1 SEHNR, CDR2 FQNEAQ (reference sequence). This CDR3 region has 14 residues. The CDR3, as DNA: TGTGCCAGCACCCAGACAGGGATCAACACTGAAGCTTTCTTT. Its protein is CASTQTGINTEAFF.

This chain joins TRBV7-9 and TRBJ2-1; D might be TRBD2 (5 bases). Trimming removed 5 bases from V and 3 bases from J, with 5 bases in between. This CDR3 contains 12 residues. Germline CDR1 and CDR2: SEHNR and FQNEAQ (reference sequence). The CDR3 region has the DNA TGTGCCAGCAGCCGGGGCTACAATGAGCAGTTCTTC. This codes for CASSRGYNEQFF.

The CDR3 region is CSADSYQETQYF. The CDR3 region has the DNA TGCAGCGCCGACTCCTACCAAGAGACCCAGTACTTC. The chain has TRBV29-1 and TRBJ2-5; D not certain. Looked up from germline, CDR1 is SQVTM and CDR2 is ANQGSEA. The CDR3 runs 12 residues. The V end was cut by 7 bases, the J end by 0 bases, with 9 bases between.

The V call is TRBV5-1, the J call TRBJ2-7; 7 bases fit TRBD1. Germline values: CDR1 SGHRS, CDR2 YFSETQ. This CDR3 has 13 residues. With 4 bases clipped from V and 11 bases from J, the junction kept 12 bases outside the gene matches. The CDR3 coding sequence is TGCGCCAGCAGCCCGGCCGAGATGGGACAGAAGTACTTC. Protein product: CASSPAEMGQKYF.

The chain is built from TRBV10-3 and TRBJ2-2; D might be TRBD1 (5 bases). The ends were cut back, 10 bases at V and 0 bases at J, with 9 bases in the middle. CDR3 length: 13 residues. Looked up from germline, CDR1 is ENHRY and CDR2 is SYGVKD. The CDR3 region is CATLTANTGELFF. For the CDR3, the DNA is TGTGCCACATTGACAGCGAACACCGGGGAGCTGTTTTTT.

The J gene is TRBJ2-1, the V gene TRBV10-3; a weak D match, TRBD2 (6 bases). Germline assignment: CDR1 ENHRY and CDR2 SYGVKD. The CDR3 runs 12 residues. The ends were cut back, 6 bases at V and 8 bases at J, with 11 bases in the middle. The CDR3 region has the DNA TGTGCCATCAGGGCCCGGGGGTATGAGCAGTTCTTC. It specifies CAIRARGYEQFF.

This chain links TRBV15 with TRBJ2-5; D is possibly TRBD2 (5 bases). The CDR3 is 14 residues long. With 3 bases removed from V and 3 bases from J, the gap between germline ends came to 11 bases. The germline gives CDR1 LNHNV, CDR2 YYDKDF (reference sequence). The CDR3 DNA follows: TGTGCCACCAGCAGGGGAGACGGGGAAGAGACCCAGTACTTC. Translation: CATSRGDGEETQYF.

This clone was seen once. V usage is TRBV9 and J usage is TRBJ1-2, with TRBD1 matching 7 bases. This CDR3 is 15 amino acids long. Germline loops: CDR1 SGDLS, CDR2 YYNGEE. V dropped 0 bases and J dropped 2; count of bases not matched to a gene: 4. The CDR3 nucleotides are TGTGCCAGCAGCGTAGCATCGGACAGGAACTATGGCTACACCTTC. This gives the protein CASSVASDRNYGYTF.

The gene calls are TRBV11-2 and TRBJ1-1; D is unresolved. The CDR3 sequence is 12 residues long. CDR1 and CDR2 from the germline V gene are SGHAT and FQNNGV. V was shortened by 3 bases and J by 10 bases, with 12 bases between the two germline ends. CDR3 coding DNA: TGTGCCAGCAGCTTTAGTCGCCTCGGAGCTTTCTTT. Its protein product is CASSFSRLGAFF.

The chain joins TRBV6-5 to TRBJ2-2, with D possibly TRBD2 on 5 matching bases. V was clipped by 2 bases and J by 1 base, with 11 bases between them. The CDR3 runs 16 residues. The germline V gene has CDR1 MNHEY and CDR2 SVGAGI. The CDR3 sequence is CASSYAGLENTGELFF. DNA for the CDR3: TGTGCCAGCAGTTACGCCGGACTTGAGAACACCGGGGAGCTGTTTTTT.

The V and J genes are TRBV2 and TRBJ2-7, with 7 bases lining up with TRBD1. CDR1 is SNHLY and CDR2 is FYNNEI in the germline V gene. The trim removed 6 bases at V and 2 bases at J, leaving 1 base unmatched. The CDR3 is 12 amino acids. The chain's CDR3 is CASRTGTYEQYF. CDR3 bases: TGTGCCAGCAGGACAGGGACCTACGAGCAGTACTTC.

This sequence joins TRBV28 and TRBJ1-5; possibly TRBD1 for D (6 bases). The CDR3 totals 16 residues. The ends were cut back, 3 bases at V and 7 bases at J, with 19 bases in the middle. Germline V gene sequence: CDR1 MDHEN, CDR2 SYDVKM. In DNA form, the CDR3 reads TGTGCCAGCAGTTTGAGGCAGGGGTCGATATTCCAGCCCCAGCATTTT. Protein product: CASSLRQGSIFQPQHF.

This sequence joins TRBV4-1 and TRBJ1-1; tentatively, D is TRBD1 (6 bases). CDR1 is MGHRA and CDR2 is YSYEKL in the germline V gene. This CDR3 is built from 17 residues. V lost 1 base and J lost 4, with 19 bases in between. In DNA form, the CDR3 reads TGCGCCAGCAGCCAAGCGCCGCGGGGGGGGCCGGGCACTGAAGCTTTCTTT. It encodes CASSQAPRGGPGTEAFF.

The chain joins TRBV7-9 to TRBJ2-1, with D possibly being TRBD2 (6 bases). V lost 1 base and J 7 bases, leaving 11 bases between the germline ends. The CDR3 totals 14 residues. The germline V gene encodes CDR1 SEHNR and CDR2 FQNEAQ (reference sequence). CDR3 coding DNA: TGTGCCAGCAGCTTAGGGGGGACTGGGAATGAGCAGTTCTTC. Translating it yields CASSLGGTGNEQFF.

V usage is TRBV6-1 and J usage is TRBJ1-1; possible D gene TRBD1, 5 bases. The CDR3 runs 14 residues. Trimming cost V 1 base and J 8 bases, with 14 bases left between them. Germline CDR1 MNHNS, CDR2 SASEGT. The CDR3 region is CASSEGPWGEEAFF. The CDR3 coding sequence is TGTGCCAGCAGTGAAGGTCCTTGGGGGGAGGAAGCTTTCTTT.

J is TRBJ2-7 and V is TRBV15; the D gene is possibly TRBD2 (5 bases). CDR3 length: 11 amino acids. V was shortened by 8 bases and J by 2 bases, with 7 bases between the two germline ends. From germline, CDR1 is LNHNV and CDR2 YYDKDF (reference sequence). CDR3 loop: CATGGTYEQYF. CDR3 sequence (DNA): TGTGCCACCGGAGGTACCTACGAGCAGTACTTC.